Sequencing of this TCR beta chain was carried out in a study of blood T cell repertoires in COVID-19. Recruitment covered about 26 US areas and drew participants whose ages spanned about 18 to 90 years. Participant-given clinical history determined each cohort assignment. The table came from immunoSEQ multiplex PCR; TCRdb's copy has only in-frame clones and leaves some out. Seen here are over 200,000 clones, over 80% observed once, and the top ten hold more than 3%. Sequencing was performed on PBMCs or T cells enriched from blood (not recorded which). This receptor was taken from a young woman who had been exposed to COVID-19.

The CDR3, as DNA: TGTGCCAGCTCACTGGGACAGGGTGATCAGCCCCAGCATTTT. It specifies CASSLGQGDQPQHF. This sequence joins TRBV18 and TRBJ1-5; 9 bases are a match to TRBD1. CDR1 KGHSH and CDR2 LQKENI come from the germline V gene. The CDR3 is 14 amino acids. Trimming removed 4 bases from V and 5 bases from J; junction bases left unmatched: 3.